These 15 T cell receptor beta chains originate from one sample sequenced in a study of graft-versus-host responses after intestinal transplantation. The authors processed graft tissue to release intraepithelial and lamina propria lymphocytes. Assay used: immunoSEQ multiplex PCR; TCRdb lists only in-frame clones, some missing. The profile shows 13,000 or so clones, over 70% of them singletons. The sample consisted of ileum tissue, taken 16 days after intestinal transplant. Source of these receptors: a human patient who received an intestinal transplant, so some T cells may come from the graft donor.

The V and J genes are TRBV5-4 and TRBJ1-2; 10 bases map to TRBD1. Trimming removed 4 bases from V and 4 bases from J; junction bases left unmatched: 7. The CDR3 is 15 residues long. Germline CDR1 SGHNT, CDR2 YYREEE (reference sequence). The CDR3 reads CASSGRDRGFYGYTF. CDR3 in DNA: TGTGCCAGCAGCGGCAGGGACAGGGGTTTCTATGGCTACACCTTC.

This rearrangement joins TRBV29-1 to TRBJ1-2, with TRBD1 matching over 8 bases. V lost 6 bases, J lost 6 bases, and 6 bases stayed unmatched. CDR1 and CDR2 from the germline V gene are SQVTM and ANQGSEA. The CDR3 is made up of 12 amino acids. CDR3 DNA: TGCAGCGTGGAGGACAGGGAAGATGGCTACACCTTC. Protein sequence: CSVEDREDGYTF.

This clone is deemed medium-sized. The chain carries TRBV6-5 and TRBJ1-1, with a tentative D call TRBD1 (6 bases). The CDR3 loop spans 12 amino acids. With 2 bases removed from V and 7 bases from J, the gap between germline ends came to 8 bases. Germline values: CDR1 MNHEY, CDR2 SVGAGI. For the CDR3, the DNA is TGTGCCAGCAGTTACGGGACACATGAAGCTTTCTTT. It is translated as CASSYGTHEAFF.

J is TRBJ1-2 and V is TRBV30; a possible D gene is TRBD1 (6 bases). The V and J ends lost 8 bases and 8 bases respectively, with 21 bases between them. The CDR3 is made up of 13 amino acids. The germline V gene has CDR1 GTSNPN and CDR2 SVGIG (reference sequence). In DNA, the CDR3 is TGTGCCCGGACCCTGTTAGGGGGTTGGGGCTACACCTTC. Protein: CARTLLGGWGYTF.

The chain links TRBV18 to TRBJ2-7; TRBD2 might be the D (5 bases). This CDR3 is built from 14 residues. The ends were cut back, 3 bases at V and 2 bases at J, with 11 bases in the middle. Germline lookup yields CDR1 KGHSH and CDR2 LQKENI. CDR3 amino acids: CASSPSDGAYEQYF. The CDR3 nucleotides read TGTGCCAGCTCACCTTCGGACGGGGCCTACGAGCAGTACTTC.

This clone was counted a single time. The CDR3 protein is CASSVALNTGELFF. The CDR3 DNA follows: TGTGCCAGCAGCGTAGCTTTGAACACCGGGGAGCTGTTTTTT. The V and J genes are TRBV9 and TRBJ2-2; D remains unclear. This CDR3 comprises 14 residues. V was pared by 0 bases and J by 1 base, with 4 bases between. Germline values: CDR1 SGDLS, CDR2 YYNGEE.

This sequence joins TRBV7-3 and TRBJ2-7; possible D gene TRBD2, 6 bases. Trimming pared 2 bases from V and 1 base from J, leaving 12 bases between. The germline V gene encodes CDR1 SGHTA and CDR2 FQGTGA. The CDR3 has 15 residues. The chain's CDR3 is CASSLHGGASYEQYF. The DNA of the CDR3 is TGTGCCAGCAGCTTACACGGCGGGGCGTCCTACGAGCAGTACTTC.

The rearrangement links TRBV6-1 to TRBJ1-1; the match to TRBD1 covers 9 bases. Trimming took 4 bases from V and 3 from J; bases not matched to a gene: 9. The CDR3 sequence is 16 residues long. Germline V lookup: CDR1 MNHNS, CDR2 SASEGT. The CDR3 nucleotides read TGTGCCAGCAGTGGCGGGACAGGGCCCTATTACACTGAAGCTTTCTTT. Protein sequence: CASSGGTGPYYTEAFF.

Of note for this clone: The identical CDR3 is also encoded by other nucleotide sequences in the sample. The CDR3 region is CASSASGGAGETQYF. CDR3 sequence (DNA): TGTGCCAGCAGTGCCAGCGGGGGGGCCGGAGAGACCCAGTACTTC. The genes are TRBV6-5 and TRBJ2-5; 10 bases match TRBD2. After removal of 5 bases from V and 4 bases from J, the junction contained 7 bases not matched to a gene. The CDR3 contains 15 residues. The germline CDR1 and CDR2 sequences are MNHEY and SVGAGI.

This clone was seen only once. The rearrangement joins TRBV6-1 to TRBJ1-2; 11 bases match TRBD1. This CDR3 comprises 20 residues. The V gene end was trimmed by 3 bases and the J gene end by 3 bases; junction bases not matched to a gene: 18. Germline loops: CDR1 MNHNS, CDR2 SASEGT. CDR3 DNA: TGTGCCAGCAGTGACCTAGTCAGCTACCGGGGACAGGGGGGATACTATGGCTACACCTTC. Residues: CASSDLVSYRGQGGYYGYTF.

A single count supports this clone. The junction differs from germline at one of its ends, possibly a read error. The chain joins TRBV5-4 to TRBJ1-6, with D possibly TRBD1 on 6 matching bases. The CDR3 length is 16 residues. Germline assignment: CDR1 SGHNT and CDR2 YYREEE (reference sequence). CDR3 DNA: TGCGCCAGCAGCCAAGATCCCACAGGGTGGAATTCACCCCTCCACTTT. Translation gives CASSQDPTGWNSPLHF.

By sample fraction, this clone is medium-sized. The chain links TRBV6-5 to TRBJ1-1, with TRBD1 as a possible D gene (5 bases). Looked up from germline, CDR1 is MNHEY and CDR2 is SVGAGI. The CDR3 has 16 residues. The V and J ends lost 0 bases and 4 bases respectively, with 15 bases between them. The DNA for the CDR3 is TGTGCCAGCAGTTACTCGAGCGGGGGTTACATCACTGAAGCTTTCTTT. Amino acids: CASSYSSGGYITEAFF.

This chain uses TRBV5-6 with TRBJ1-2; D unresolved. The germline CDR1 and CDR2 sequences are SGHDT and YYEEEE. The germline V and J ends were trimmed by 2 bases and 7 bases, with 9 bases remaining between them. The CDR3 consists of 12 residues. The DNA of the CDR3 is TGTGCCAGCAGCTTCGGAGGGTTTGGCTACACCTTC. The encoded protein is CASSFGGFGYTF.

The gene calls are TRBV10-2 and TRBJ2-2; maybe TRBD2 (5 bases). Germline CDR1 reads WSHSY; CDR2 reads SAAADI. Trimming pared 3 bases from V and 1 base from J, leaving 9 bases between. The CDR3 loop spans 15 amino acids. The CDR3 spells CASSDLEENTGELFF. CDR3 bases: TGCGCCAGCAGTGATTTGGAGGAGAACACCGGGGAGCTGTTTTTT.

The genes are TRBV29-1 and TRBJ2-7, with D perhaps TRBD1 (6 bases). V lost 4 bases and J 0 bases, leaving 10 bases between the germline ends. The CDR3 consists of 13 residues. Germline V gene lookup returns CDR1 SQVTM and CDR2 ANQGSEA. The CDR3 reads CSVVQGDSYEQYF. DNA of the CDR3: TGCAGCGTTGTACAGGGAGACTCCTACGAGCAGTACTTC.